A selection of T cell receptor beta chains follows, all from one sample in a study of PD-1 blockade in classical Hodgkin lymphoma. The repertoire was sequenced with immunoSEQ multiplex PCR; TCRdb's copy has only in-frame clones and lacks some. The data hold about 32,000 clones, with about nine tenths observed a single time. Sequencing was carried out using CD4+ T cells from blood. These receptors came from a human donor with classical Hodgkin lymphoma. Both conserved end residues are part of each CDR3. The D gene is left open where the match is weak. Clone size is given for some rows only: seen once, a few or many times, or a class if the clone is expanded.

j_call: TRBJ2-3; d_call: -; v_call: TRBV6-1; clone_size: -; cdr3_aa: CASSERSGTDTQYF; cdr3_nt: TGTGCCAGCAGTGAAAGGTCAGGCACAGATACGCAGTATTTT
j_call: TRBJ2-3; d_call: TRBD2; v_call: TRBV5-1; clone_size: -; cdr3_aa: CASTPSGRATDTQYF; cdr3_nt: TGCGCCAGCACGCCTAGCGGGAGGGCCACAGATACGCAGTATTTT
j_call: TRBJ2-1; d_call: TRBD2; v_call: TRBV2; clone_size: -; cdr3_aa: CASSNAGTSFAEQFF; cdr3_nt: TGTGCCAGCAGTAACGCCGGGACTAGTTTCGCTGAGCAGTTCTTC
j_call: TRBJ2-5; d_call: -; v_call: TRBV11-3; clone_size: once; cdr3_aa: CASSLEVVRGETQYF; cdr3_nt: TGTGCCAGCAGCTTAGAGGTAGTCCGGGGAGAGACCCAGTACTTC
j_call: TRBJ2-3; d_call: -; v_call: TRBV7-9; clone_size: -; cdr3_aa: CASSLKGGTDTDTQYF; cdr3_nt: TGTGCCAGCAGCTTAAAGGGAGGGACAGACACAGATACGCAGTATTTT
j_call: TRBJ1-2; d_call: -; v_call: TRBV7-9; clone_size: -; cdr3_aa: CASSFGYGYTF; cdr3_nt: TGTGCCAGCAGCTTTGGGTATGGCTACACCTTC
j_call: TRBJ2-1; d_call: -; v_call: TRBV11-2; clone_size: -; cdr3_aa: CASSPSLSPDNEQFF; cdr3_nt: TGTGCCAGCAGCCCCAGCCTTTCACCCGACAATGAGCAGTTCTTC
j_call: TRBJ2-2; d_call: -; v_call: TRBV1; clone_size: -; cdr3_aa: CTSSYTGTGELFF; cdr3_nt: TGCACCAGCAGCTATACGGGGACCGGGGAGCTGTTTTTT
j_call: TRBJ1-3; d_call: -; v_call: TRBV6-5; clone_size: -; cdr3_aa: CASSYRAQGNTIYF; cdr3_nt: TGTGCCAGCAGTTACAGGGCGCAGGGAAACACCATATATTTT
j_call: TRBJ2-5; d_call: TRBD2; v_call: TRBV19; clone_size: -; cdr3_aa: CASSIRGLAGQETQYF; cdr3_nt: TGTGCCAGTAGTATTAGGGGACTAGCGGGCCAAGAGACCCAGTACTTC
j_call: TRBJ1-1; d_call: -; v_call: TRBV11-2; clone_size: -; cdr3_aa: CASSLARLQNTEAFF; cdr3_nt: TGTGCCAGCAGCTTAGCCAGGCTGCAGAACACTGAAGCTTTCTTT
j_call: TRBJ2-1; d_call: -; v_call: TRBV5-6; clone_size: -; cdr3_aa: CASSSLGYNEQFF; cdr3_nt: TGTGCCAGCAGTTCGCTAGGTTACAATGAGCAGTTCTTC
j_call: TRBJ1-2; d_call: -; v_call: TRBV10-3; clone_size: few; cdr3_aa: CAISAGSGDGYTF; cdr3_nt: TGTGCCATCAGCGCAGGGTCCGGGGATGGCTACACCTTC
j_call: TRBJ2-7; d_call: -; v_call: TRBV4-1; clone_size: -; cdr3_aa: CASSQEVGNYEQYF; cdr3_nt: TGCGCCAGCAGCCAAGAGGTAGGGAACTACGAGCAGTACTTC
j_call: TRBJ2-5; d_call: -; v_call: TRBV28; clone_size: -; cdr3_aa: CASSLAEETQYF; cdr3_nt: TGTGCCAGCAGTTTGGCAGAAGAGACCCAGTACTTC
j_call: TRBJ2-2; d_call: TRBD2; v_call: TRBV5-4; clone_size: -; cdr3_aa: CAYRPGTSGTGELFF; cdr3_nt: TGTGCTTACCGCCCCGGGACTAGCGGAACCGGGGAGCTGTTTTTT
j_call: TRBJ2-6; d_call: TRBD2; v_call: TRBV7-2; clone_size: -; cdr3_aa: CASSRAGLAGTGANVLTF; cdr3_nt: TGTGCCAGCAGCCGAGCCGGTCTAGCGGGGACTGGGGCCAACGTCCTGACTTTC
j_call: TRBJ2-5; d_call: TRBD2; v_call: TRBV19; clone_size: -; cdr3_aa: CASTEREGQTQYF; cdr3_nt: TGTGCCAGTACCGAGCGGGAGGGCCAGACCCAGTACTTC
j_call: TRBJ2-1; d_call: -; v_call: TRBV19; clone_size: -; cdr3_aa: CASSIEGAYLTYNEQFF; cdr3_nt: TGTGCCAGTAGTATAGAGGGCGCCTACCTCACCTACAATGAGCAGTTCTTC
j_call: TRBJ1-2; d_call: TRBD1; v_call: TRBV6-5; clone_size: -; cdr3_aa: CASSTTGGYSYGYTF; cdr3_nt: TGTGCCAGCAGTACGACAGGGGGTTATAGCTATGGCTACACCTTC
j_call: TRBJ1-1; d_call: -; v_call: TRBV7-2; clone_size: -; cdr3_aa: CASSLRGMEGDTEAFF; cdr3_nt: TGTGCCAGCAGCCTACGGGGGATGGAGGGAGACACTGAAGCTTTCTTT
j_call: TRBJ1-2; d_call: TRBD1; v_call: TRBV19; clone_size: -; cdr3_aa: CASQGAGDGYTF; cdr3_nt: TGTGCCAGTCAGGGGGCTGGTGATGGCTACACCTTC
j_call: TRBJ1-5; d_call: TRBD1; v_call: TRBV2; clone_size: -; cdr3_aa: CASRLTGDGNQPQHF; cdr3_nt: TGTGCCAGCAGACTGACAGGGGATGGCAATCAGCCCCAGCATTTT
j_call: TRBJ1-2; d_call: TRBD1; v_call: TRBV28; clone_size: -; cdr3_aa: CASSLPFGTGGYGYTF; cdr3_nt: TGTGCCAGCAGCCTACCCTTTGGGACAGGTGGTTATGGCTACACCTTC
j_call: TRBJ2-1; d_call: -; v_call: TRBV5-4; clone_size: -; cdr3_aa: CASSKGPGGHNEQFF; cdr3_nt: TGTGCCAGCAGCAAAGGACCGGGGGGCCACAATGAGCAGTTCTTC
j_call: TRBJ2-5; d_call: -; v_call: TRBV9; clone_size: -; cdr3_aa: CASSVDISLETQYF; cdr3_nt: TGTGCCAGCAGCGTAGATATTAGCCTAGAGACCCAGTACTTC
j_call: TRBJ2-1; d_call: TRBD2; v_call: TRBV5-4; clone_size: -; cdr3_aa: CASSSAPLAGVHPYNEQFF; cdr3_nt: TGTGCCAGCAGCTCAGCGCCTCTAGCGGGAGTTCACCCCTACAATGAGCAGTTCTTC
j_call: TRBJ1-5; d_call: TRBD1; v_call: TRBV2; clone_size: once; cdr3_aa: CASTKGDRGNQPQHF; cdr3_nt: TGTGCCAGCACCAAAGGAGACAGGGGAAATCAGCCCCAGCATTTT
j_call: TRBJ1-1; d_call: -; v_call: TRBV7-9; clone_size: -; cdr3_aa: CASSLGTQNTEAFF; cdr3_nt: TGTGCCAGCAGCCTGGGGACGCAGAACACTGAAGCTTTCTTT